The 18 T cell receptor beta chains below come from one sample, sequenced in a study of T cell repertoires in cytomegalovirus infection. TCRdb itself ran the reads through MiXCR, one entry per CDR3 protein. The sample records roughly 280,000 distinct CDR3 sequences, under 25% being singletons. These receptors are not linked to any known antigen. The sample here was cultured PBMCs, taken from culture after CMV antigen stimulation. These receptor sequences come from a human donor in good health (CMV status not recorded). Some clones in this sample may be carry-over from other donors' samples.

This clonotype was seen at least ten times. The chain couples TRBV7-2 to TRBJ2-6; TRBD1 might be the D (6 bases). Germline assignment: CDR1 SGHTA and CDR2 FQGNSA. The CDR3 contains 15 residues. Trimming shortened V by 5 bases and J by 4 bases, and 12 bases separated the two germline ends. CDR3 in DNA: TGTGCCAGCAGCGAACAGGGCCCCGGGGCCAACGTCCTGACTTTC. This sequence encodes CASSEQGPGANVLTF.

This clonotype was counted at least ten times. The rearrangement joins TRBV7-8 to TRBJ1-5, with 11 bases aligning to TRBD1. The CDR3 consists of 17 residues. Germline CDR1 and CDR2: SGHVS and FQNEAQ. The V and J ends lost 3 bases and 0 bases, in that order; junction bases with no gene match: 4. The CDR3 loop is CASSFGTGGYSNQPQHF. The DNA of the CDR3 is TGTGCCAGCAGCTTCGGGACAGGGGGATATAGCAATCAGCCCCAGCATTTT.

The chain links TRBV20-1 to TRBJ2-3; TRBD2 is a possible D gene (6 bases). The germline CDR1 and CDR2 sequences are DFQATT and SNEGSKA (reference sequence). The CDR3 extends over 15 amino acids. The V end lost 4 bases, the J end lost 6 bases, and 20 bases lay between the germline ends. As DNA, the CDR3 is TGCAGTGCTACGGACCCAGGAGGGCCCAGCGATACGCAGTATTTT. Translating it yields CSATDPGGPSDTQYF.

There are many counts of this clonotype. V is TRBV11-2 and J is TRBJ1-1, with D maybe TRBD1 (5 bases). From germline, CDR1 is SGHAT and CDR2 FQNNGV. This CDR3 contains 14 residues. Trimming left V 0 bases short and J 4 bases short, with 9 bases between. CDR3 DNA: TGTGCCAGCAGCTTAGATGCGGGGACCACTGAAGCTTTCTTT. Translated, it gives CASSLDAGTTEAFF. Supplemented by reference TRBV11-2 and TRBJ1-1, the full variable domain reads EAGVAQSPRYKIIEKRQSVAFWCNPISGHATLYWYQQILGQGPKLLIQFQNNGVVDDSQLPKDRFSAERLKGVDSTLKIQPAKLEDSAVYLCASSLDAGTTEAFFGQGTRLTVV.

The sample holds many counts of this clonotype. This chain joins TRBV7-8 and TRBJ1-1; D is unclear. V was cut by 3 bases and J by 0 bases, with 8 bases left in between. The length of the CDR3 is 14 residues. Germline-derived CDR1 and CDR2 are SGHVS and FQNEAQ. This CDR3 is CASSLKLLNTEAFF. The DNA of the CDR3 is TGTGCCAGCAGCTTGAAGCTGCTGAACACTGAAGCTTTCTTT.

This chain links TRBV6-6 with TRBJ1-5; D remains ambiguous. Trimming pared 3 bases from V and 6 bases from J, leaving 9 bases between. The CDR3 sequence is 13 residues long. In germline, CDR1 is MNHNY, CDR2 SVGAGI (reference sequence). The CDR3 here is CASSYLAVQPQHF. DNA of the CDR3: TGTGCCAGCAGTTATTTGGCGGTTCAGCCCCAGCATTTT.

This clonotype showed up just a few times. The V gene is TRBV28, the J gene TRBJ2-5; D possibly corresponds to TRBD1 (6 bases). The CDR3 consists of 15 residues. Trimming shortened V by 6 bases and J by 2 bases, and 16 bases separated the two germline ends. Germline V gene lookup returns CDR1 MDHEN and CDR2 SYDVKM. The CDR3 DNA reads TGTGCCAGCAGCCCGACCGGGACAATTCAAGAGACCCAGTACTTC. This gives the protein CASSPTGTIQETQYF.

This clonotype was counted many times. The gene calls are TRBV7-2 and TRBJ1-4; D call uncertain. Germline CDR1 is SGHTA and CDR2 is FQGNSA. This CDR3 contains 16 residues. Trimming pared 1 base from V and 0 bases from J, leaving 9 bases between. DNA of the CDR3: TGTGCCAGCAGCTTAGACGTAGGAGCAACTAATGAAAAACTGTTTTTT. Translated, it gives CASSLDVGATNEKLFF. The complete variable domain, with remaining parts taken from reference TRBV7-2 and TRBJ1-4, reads GAGVSQSPSNKVTEKGKDVELRCDPISGHTALYWYRQSLGQGLEFLIYFQGNSAPDKSGLPSDRFSAERTGGSVSTLTIQRTQQEDSAVYLCASSLDVGATNEKLFFGSGTQLSVL.

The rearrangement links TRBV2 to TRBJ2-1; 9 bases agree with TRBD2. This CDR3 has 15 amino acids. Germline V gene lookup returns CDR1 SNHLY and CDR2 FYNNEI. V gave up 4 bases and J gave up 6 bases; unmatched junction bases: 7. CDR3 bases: TGTGCCAGCAGTGCGAACATGGGACTAGCCAATGAGCAGTTCTTC. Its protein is CASSANMGLANEQFF. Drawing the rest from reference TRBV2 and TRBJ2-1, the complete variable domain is EPEVTQTPSHQVTQMGQEVILRCVPISNHLYFYWYRQILGQKVEFLVSFYNNEISEKSEIFDDQFSVERPDGSNFTLKIRSTKLEDSAMYFCASSANMGLANEQFFGPGTRLTVL.

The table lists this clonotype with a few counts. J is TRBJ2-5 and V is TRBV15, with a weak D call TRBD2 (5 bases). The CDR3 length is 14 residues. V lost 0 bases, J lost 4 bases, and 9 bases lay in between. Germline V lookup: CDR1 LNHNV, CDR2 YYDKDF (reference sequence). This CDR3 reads CATSRDEGGETQYF. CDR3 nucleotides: TGTGCCACCAGCAGAGATGAGGGCGGAGAGACCCAGTACTTC.

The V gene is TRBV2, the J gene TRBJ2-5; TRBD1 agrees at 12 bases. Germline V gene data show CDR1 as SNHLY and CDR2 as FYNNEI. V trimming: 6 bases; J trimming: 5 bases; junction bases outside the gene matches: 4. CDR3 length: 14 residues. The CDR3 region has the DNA TGTGCCAGCAGACGGGACAGGGGGCACGAGACCCAGTACTTC. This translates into CASRRDRGHETQYF.

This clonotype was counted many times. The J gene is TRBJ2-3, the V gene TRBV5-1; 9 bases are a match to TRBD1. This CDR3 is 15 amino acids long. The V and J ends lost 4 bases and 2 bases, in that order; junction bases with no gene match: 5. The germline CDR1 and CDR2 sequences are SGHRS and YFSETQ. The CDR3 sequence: CASSRTGANTDTQYF. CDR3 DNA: TGCGCCAGCAGCAGGACAGGGGCCAACACAGATACGCAGTATTTT.

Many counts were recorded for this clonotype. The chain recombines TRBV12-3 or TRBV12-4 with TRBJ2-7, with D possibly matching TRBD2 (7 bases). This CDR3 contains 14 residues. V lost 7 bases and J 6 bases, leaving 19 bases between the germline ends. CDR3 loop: CASIRQGRGGEQYV. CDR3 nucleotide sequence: TGTGCCAGCATCCGCCAGGGGAGGGGAGGCGAGCAGTACGTC.

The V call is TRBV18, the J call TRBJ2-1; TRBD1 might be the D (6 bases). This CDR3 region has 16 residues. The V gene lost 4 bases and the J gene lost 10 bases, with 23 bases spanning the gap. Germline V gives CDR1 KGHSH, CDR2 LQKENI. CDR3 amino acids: CASSLGDINLLHEQFF. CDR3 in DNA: TGTGCCAGCTCACTGGGGGACATTAACCTTTTACACGAGCAGTTCTTC. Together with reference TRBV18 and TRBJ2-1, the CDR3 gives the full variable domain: NAGVMQNPRHLVRRRGQEARLRCSPMKGHSHVYWYRQLPEEGLKFMVYLQKENIIDESGMPKERFSAEFPKEGPSILRIQQVVRGDSAAYFCASSLGDINLLHEQFFGPGTRLTVL.

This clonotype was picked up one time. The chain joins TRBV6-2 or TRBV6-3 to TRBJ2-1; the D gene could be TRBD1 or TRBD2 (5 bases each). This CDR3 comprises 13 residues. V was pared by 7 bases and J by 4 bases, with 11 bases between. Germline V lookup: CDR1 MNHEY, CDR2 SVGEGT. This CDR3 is CASNRDAYNEQFF. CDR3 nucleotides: TGTGCCAGCAACCGGGACGCTTACAATGAGCAGTTCTTC.

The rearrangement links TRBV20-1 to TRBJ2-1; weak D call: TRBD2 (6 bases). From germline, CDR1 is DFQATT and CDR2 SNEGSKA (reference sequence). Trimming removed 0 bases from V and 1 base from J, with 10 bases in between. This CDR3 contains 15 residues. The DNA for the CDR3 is TGCAGTGCTAGAGATCGGGACTTTTCCTACAATGAGCAGTTCTTC. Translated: CSARDRDFSYNEQFF.

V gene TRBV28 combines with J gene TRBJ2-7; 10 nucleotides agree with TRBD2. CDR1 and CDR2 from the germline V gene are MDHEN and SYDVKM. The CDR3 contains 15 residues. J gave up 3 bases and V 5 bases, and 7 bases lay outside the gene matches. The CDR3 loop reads CASSTLAGSYYEQYV. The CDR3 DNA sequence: TGTGCCAGCAGTACACTAGCGGGGTCTTACTACGAGCAGTACGTC.

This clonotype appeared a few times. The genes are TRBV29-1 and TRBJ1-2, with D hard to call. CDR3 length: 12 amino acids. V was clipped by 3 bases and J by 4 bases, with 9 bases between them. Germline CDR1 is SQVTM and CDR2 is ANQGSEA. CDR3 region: CSVDILSYGYTF. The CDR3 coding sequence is TGCAGCGTTGACATCCTAAGCTATGGCTACACCTTC.